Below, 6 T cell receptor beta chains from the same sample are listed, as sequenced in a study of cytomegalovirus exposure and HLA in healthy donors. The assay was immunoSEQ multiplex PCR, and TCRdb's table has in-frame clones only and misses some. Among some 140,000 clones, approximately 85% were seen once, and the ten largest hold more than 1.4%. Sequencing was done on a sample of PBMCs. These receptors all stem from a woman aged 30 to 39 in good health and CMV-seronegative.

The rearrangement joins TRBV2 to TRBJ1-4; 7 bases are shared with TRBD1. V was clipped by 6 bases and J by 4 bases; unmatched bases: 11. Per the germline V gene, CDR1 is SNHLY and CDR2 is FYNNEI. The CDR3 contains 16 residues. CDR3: CASRSGGGQFNEKLFF. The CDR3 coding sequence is TGTGCCAGCAGATCGGGGGGGGGACAGTTTAATGAAAAACTGTTTTTT.

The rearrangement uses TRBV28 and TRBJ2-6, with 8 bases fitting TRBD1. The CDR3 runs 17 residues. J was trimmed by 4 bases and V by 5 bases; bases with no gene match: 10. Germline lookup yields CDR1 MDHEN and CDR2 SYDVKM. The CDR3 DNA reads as TGTGCCAGCAGTCTAATGGGGACAGGTCTGGGGGCCAACGTCCTGACTTTC. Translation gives CASSLMGTGLGANVLTF.

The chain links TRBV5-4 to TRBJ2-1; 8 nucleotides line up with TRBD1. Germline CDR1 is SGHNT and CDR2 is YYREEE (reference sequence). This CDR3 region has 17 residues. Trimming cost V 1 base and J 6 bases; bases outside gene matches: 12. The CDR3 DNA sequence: TGTGCCAGCAGCTTGAGGCCCACAGGGGGTGTACCCAATGAGCAGTTCTTC. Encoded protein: CASSLRPTGGVPNEQFF.

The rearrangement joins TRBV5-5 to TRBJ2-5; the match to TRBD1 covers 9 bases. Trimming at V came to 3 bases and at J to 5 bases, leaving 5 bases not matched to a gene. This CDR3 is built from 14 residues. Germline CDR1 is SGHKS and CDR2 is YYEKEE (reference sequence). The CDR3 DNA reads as TGTGCCAGCAGCTCGGGACAGGGTGGGGAGACCCAGTACTTC. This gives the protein CASSSGQGGETQYF. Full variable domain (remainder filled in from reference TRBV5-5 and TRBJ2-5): DAGVTQSPTHLIKTRGQQVTLRCSPISGHKSVSWYQQVLGQGPQFIFQYYEKEERGRGNFPDRFSARQFPNYSSELNVNALLLGDSALYLCASSSGQGGETQYFGPGTRLLVL.

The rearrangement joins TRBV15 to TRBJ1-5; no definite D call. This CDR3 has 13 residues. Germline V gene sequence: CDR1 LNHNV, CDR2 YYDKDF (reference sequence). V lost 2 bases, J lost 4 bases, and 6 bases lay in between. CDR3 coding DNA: TGTGCCACCAGCAGAAATGAGAATCAGCCCCAGCATTTT. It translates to CATSRNENQPQHF.

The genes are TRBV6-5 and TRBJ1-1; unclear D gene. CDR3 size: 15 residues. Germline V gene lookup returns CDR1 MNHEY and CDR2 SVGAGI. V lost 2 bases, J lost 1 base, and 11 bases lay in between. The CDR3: CASSYGEVRNTEAFF. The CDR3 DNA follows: TGTGCCAGCAGTTACGGTGAGGTGCGGAACACTGAAGCTTTCTTT.